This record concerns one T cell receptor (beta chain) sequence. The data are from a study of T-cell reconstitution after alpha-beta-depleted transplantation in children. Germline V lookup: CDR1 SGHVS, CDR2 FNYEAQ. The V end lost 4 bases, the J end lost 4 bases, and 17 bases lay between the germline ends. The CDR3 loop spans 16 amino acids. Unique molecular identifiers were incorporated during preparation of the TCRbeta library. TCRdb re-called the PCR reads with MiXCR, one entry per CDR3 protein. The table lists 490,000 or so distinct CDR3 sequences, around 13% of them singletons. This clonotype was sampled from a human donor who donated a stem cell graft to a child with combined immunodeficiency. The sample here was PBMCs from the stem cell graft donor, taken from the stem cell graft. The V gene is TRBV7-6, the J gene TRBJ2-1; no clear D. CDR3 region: CASSSQRAPSYNEQFF. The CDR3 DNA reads TGTGCCAGCAGCTCCCAACGGGCCCCGTCTTACAATGAGCAGTTCTTC. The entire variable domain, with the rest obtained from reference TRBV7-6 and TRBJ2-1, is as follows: GAGVSQSPRYKVTKRGQDVALRCDPISGHVSLYWYRQALGQGPEFLTYFNYEAQQDKSGLPNDRFSAERPEGSISTLTIQRTEQRDSAMYRCASSSQRAPSYNEQFFGPGTRLTVL.